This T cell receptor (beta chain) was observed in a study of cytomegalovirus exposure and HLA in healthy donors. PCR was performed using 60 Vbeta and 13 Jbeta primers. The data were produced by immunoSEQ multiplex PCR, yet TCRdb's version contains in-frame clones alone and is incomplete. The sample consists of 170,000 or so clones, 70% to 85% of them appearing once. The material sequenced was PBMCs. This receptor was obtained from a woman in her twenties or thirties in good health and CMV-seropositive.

The CDR3: CASTTNGGTSGTEQYF. DNA for the CDR3: TGTGCCAGTACTACGAATGGAGGGACTAGCGGGACCGAGCAGTACTTC. The gene calls are TRBV19 and TRBJ2-7; TRBD2 matches at 13 bases. The junction had 12 bases not matched to a gene; V was cut back by 7 bases and J by 6 bases. In germline, CDR1 is LNHDA, CDR2 SQIVND (reference sequence). The CDR3 consists of 16 residues.